The clone carrying this T cell receptor (beta chain) was seen many times. The target antigen is unknown. The V and J ends lost 1 base and 0 bases respectively, with 12 bases between them. The V gene's germline CDR1 is SGHTA and CDR2 FQGNSA. CDR3 size: 16 residues. TCRdb recomputed calls from the reads with MiXCR, one row per CDR3 protein. The repertoire holds some 250,000 distinct CDR3 sequences, 8% to 9.5% seen once, with over 12% in the top ten. The data were obtained in a study of T cell repertoires in cytomegalovirus infection. In the study overall: Matching HLA type and CMV infection were both indicated by public TCR beta signatures. Study-level points and caveats: It was HLA-C-restricted CMV-specific TCR beta clonotypes that dominated the response ex vivo.

The clonotype was recovered from a human donor in good health (CMV status not recorded). Some clones in this sample may be carry-over from other donors' samples. The rearrangement links TRBV7-2 to TRBJ1-1; D is possibly TRBD1 (6 bases). Material for sequencing was PBMCs. This CDR3 is CASSLVPTGLNTEAFF. CDR3 DNA sequence: TGTGCCAGCAGCTTAGTACCTACAGGGTTGAACACTGAAGCTTTCTTT.